These 32 T cell receptor beta chains came from one sample sequenced in a study of cytomegalovirus exposure and HLA in healthy donors. The PCR was carried out with 60 Vbeta primers and 13 Jbeta primers. Generated by immunoSEQ multiplex PCR, the TCRdb table keeps only in-frame clones and is missing some. The sample holds some 82,000 clones, approximately 84% seen once. The sample consisted of PBMCs. The origin of the receptors is a woman between 50 and 59 years old in good health and CMV-seronegative.

This chain uses TRBV7-9 with TRBJ1-2; 9 bases match TRBD1. The CDR3 spans 14 residues. V trimming: 4 bases; J trimming: 2 bases; junction bases outside the gene matches: 2. The germline V gene encodes CDR1 SEHNR and CDR2 FQNEAQ (reference sequence). The CDR3 loop reads CASSYGQGNYGYTF. The CDR3 DNA sequence: TGTGCCAGCAGCTACGGACAGGGGAACTATGGCTACACCTTC.

V gene TRBV6-1 combines with J gene TRBJ2-5, with D unresolved. The V and J ends lost 2 bases and 5 bases respectively, with 15 bases between them. Germline lookup yields CDR1 MNHNS and CDR2 SASEGT. The CDR3 extends over 15 amino acids. The CDR3 region is CASSESRRVLETQYF. In DNA, the CDR3 is TGTGCCAGCAGTGAATCGCGTCGGGTGCTGGAGACCCAGTACTTC.

This clone has a handful of counts. The chain joins TRBV29-1 to TRBJ1-1, with 7 nucleotides matching TRBD1. Germline lookup yields CDR1 SQVTM and CDR2 ANQGSEA. This CDR3 is 12 amino acids long. V gave up 7 bases and J gave up 1 base; unmatched junction bases: 3. The CDR3 loop reads CSAGGANTEAFF. In nucleotides, the CDR3 is TGCAGCGCAGGGGGTGCGAACACTGAAGCTTTCTTT.

The J gene is TRBJ2-1, the V gene TRBV15; tentative D call: TRBD2 (5 bases). The CDR3 extends over 15 amino acids. V was trimmed by 1 base and J by 6 bases, leaving 13 bases between them. Germline CDR1 is LNHNV and CDR2 is YYDKDF (reference sequence). CDR3 nucleotide sequence: TGTGCCACCAGCAGAGCCTACCCCGGGGTCAATGAGCAGTTCTTC. It codes for CATSRAYPGVNEQFF. Combining the CDR3 with reference TRBV15 and TRBJ2-1 gives the whole variable domain DAMVIQNPRYQVTQFGKPVTLSCSQTLNHNVMYWYQQKSSQAPKLLFHYYDKDFNNEADTPDNFQSRRPNTSFCFLDIRSPGLGDTAMYLCATSRAYPGVNEQFFGPGTRLTVL.

This chain joins TRBV4-1 and TRBJ2-1, with D perhaps matching TRBD2 (5 bases). This CDR3 has 16 residues. Trimming took 4 bases from V and 2 from J, leaving 15 bases between them. Germline-derived CDR1 and CDR2 are MGHRA and YSYEKL. As DNA, the CDR3 is TGCGCCAGCAGCCGCGGGTCCTCTGGTACCTACAATGAGCAGTTCTTC. Amino acids: CASSRGSSGTYNEQFF.

J is TRBJ2-1 and V is TRBV5-1, with 11 bases lining up with TRBD2. From germline, CDR1 is SGHRS and CDR2 YFSETQ. After removal of 4 bases from V and 7 bases from J, the junction contained 10 bases not matched to a gene. This CDR3 comprises 16 residues. CDR3 coding DNA: TGCGCCAGCAGCCCGGTATCTAGCGGGGGGCCAAATGAGCAGTTCTTC. Translating it yields CASSPVSSGGPNEQFF.

The chain recombines TRBV7-2 with TRBJ1-1, with D unclear. Trimming took off 5 bases at V and 2 bases at J, with 9 bases between the two ends. The CDR3 length is 13 residues. Germline lookup yields CDR1 SGHTA and CDR2 FQGNSA. The CDR3 spells CASSATFNTEAFF. DNA of the CDR3: TGTGCCAGCAGCGCTACCTTTAACACTGAAGCTTTCTTT.

This clone showed up just once. V is TRBV19 and J is TRBJ1-1, with unresolved D. Germline-derived CDR1 and CDR2 are LNHDA and SQIVND (reference sequence). This CDR3 contains 12 residues. Trimming left V 5 bases short and J 14 bases short, with 18 bases between. The CDR3 DNA follows: TGTGCCAGTAGTTACCGGACGGGATTGACGTTCTTT. This sequence encodes CASSYRTGLTFF. Full variable domain (rest looked up from reference TRBV19 and TRBJ1-1): DGGITQSPKYLFRKEGQNVTLSCEQNLNHDAMYWYRQDPGQGLRLIYYSQIVNDFQKGDIAEGYSVSREKKESFPLTVTSAQKNPTAFYLCASSYRTGLTFFGQGTRLTVV.

The chain joins TRBV4-1 to TRBJ2-2; 7 bases agree with TRBD2. The CDR3 is 13 residues long. The germline V gene has CDR1 MGHRA and CDR2 YSYEKL. V was clipped by 6 bases and J by 4 bases; unmatched bases: 2. The CDR3 sequence: CASRGGATGELFF. The CDR3, as DNA: TGCGCCAGCAGGGGAGGGGCCACCGGGGAGCTGTTTTTT.

The chain has TRBV10-3 and TRBJ1-1; TRBD1 matches 9 bases. Germline CDR1 reads ENHRY; CDR2 reads SYGVKD. V shed 7 bases and J 7 bases; nucleotides not matched to a gene: 10. The CDR3 runs 14 residues. DNA for the CDR3: TGTGCCATCACCCGAGGACAGGGGATGGATGAAGCTTTCTTT. It is translated as CAITRGQGMDEAFF.

The chain links TRBV7-2 to TRBJ1-2; D is unresolved. This CDR3 contains 16 residues. With 4 bases removed from V and 4 bases from J, the gap between germline ends came to 19 bases. Germline assignment: CDR1 SGHTA and CDR2 FQGNSA. The CDR3 DNA reads TGTGCCAGCAGCTCCGAGGAGTTCCCTCACCCCTATGGCTACACCTTC. Residues: CASSSEEFPHPYGYTF. Combining the CDR3 with reference TRBV7-2 and TRBJ1-2 gives the whole variable domain GAGVSQSPSNKVTEKGKDVELRCDPISGHTALYWYRQSLGQGLEFLIYFQGNSAPDKSGLPSDRFSAERTGGSVSTLTIQRTQQEDSAVYLCASSSEEFPHPYGYTFGSGTRLTVV.

This clone came up once. The chain uses TRBV27 and TRBJ2-1, with 12 nucleotides matching TRBD1. Germline V gene data show CDR1 as MNHEY and CDR2 as SMNVEV (reference sequence). This CDR3 has 15 amino acids. Trimming cost V 0 bases and J 7 bases; bases outside gene matches: 1. The DNA for the CDR3 is TGTGCCAGCAGTTTATCGGGACAGGGGGCAAATGAGCAGTTCTTC. It codes for CASSLSGQGANEQFF.

V is TRBV5-1 and J is TRBJ2-1; 14 nucleotides match TRBD2. Looked up from germline, CDR1 is SGHRS and CDR2 is YFSETQ. Trimming at V came to 3 bases and at J to 9 bases, leaving 8 bases not matched to a gene. This CDR3 has 16 residues. This CDR3 reads CASSWEGTSGRGEQFF. DNA of the CDR3: TGCGCCAGCAGCTGGGAGGGGACTAGCGGGAGAGGTGAGCAGTTCTTC. Full variable domain (remainder filled in from reference TRBV5-1 and TRBJ2-1): KAGVTQTPRYLIKTRGQQVTLSCSPISGHRSVSWYQQTPGQGLQFLFEYFSETQRNKGNFPGRFSGRQFSNSRSEMNVSTLELGDSALYLCASSWEGTSGRGEQFFGPGTRLTVL.

The chain employs TRBV7-9 and TRBJ1-1; 8 nucleotides agree with TRBD1. The V gene's germline CDR1 is SEHNR and CDR2 FQNEAQ (reference sequence). The CDR3 has 13 residues. Germline trimming cut 6 bases from V and 8 bases from J; bases unmatched to any gene: 8. The CDR3, as DNA: TGTGCCAGCAGACCCGGCCAGGGGGCGGAAGCTTTCTTT. Translated: CASRPGQGAEAFF. The full variable domain, its missing parts supplied by reference TRBV7-9 and TRBJ1-1, is DTGVSQNPRHKITKRGQNVTFRCDPISEHNRLYWYRQTLGQGPEFLTYFQNEAQLEKSRLLSDRFSAERPKGSFSTLEIQRTEQGDSAMYLCASRPGQGAEAFFGQGTRLTVV.

A note on this clone: In this CDR3 the conserved last residue, phenylalanine or tryptophan, is missing, so a read error is likely. The chain is built from TRBV9 and TRBJ1-1; 10 bases fit TRBD1. This CDR3 has 15 residues. Germline CDR1 SGDLS, CDR2 YYNGEE. Here the CDR3 DNA reads TGTGCCAGCAGCGTAGGGGGACAGGGGTCTTCTGAGGCTTTCCTT. Translating it yields CASSVGGQGSSEAFL.

The chain joins TRBV6-1 to TRBJ1-1, with D tentatively TRBD1 (6 bases). The V and J ends lost 7 bases and 8 bases respectively, with 20 bases between them. Germline V lookup: CDR1 MNHNS, CDR2 SASEGT. This CDR3 has 14 amino acids. This CDR3 is CASNLQGWAWEAFF. CDR3 sequence (DNA): TGTGCCAGCAACTTACAGGGATGGGCATGGGAAGCTTTCTTT.

The chain is built from TRBV18 and TRBJ2-1; D is perhaps TRBD2 (5 bases). The CDR3 totals 16 residues. The germline V gene has CDR1 KGHSH and CDR2 LQKENI. V lost 2 bases, J lost 8 bases, and 19 bases lay in between. CDR3 coding DNA: TGTGCCAGCTCACCAACCTACGGGCCAACCGGGGATGAGCAGTTCTTC. Residues: CASSPTYGPTGDEQFF.

The chain has TRBV7-9 and TRBJ2-2; no clear D gene. The length of the CDR3 is 13 residues. Germline CDR1 is SEHNR and CDR2 is FQNEAQ (reference sequence). The germline V and J ends were trimmed by 6 bases and 7 bases, with 12 bases remaining between them. This CDR3 is CASSPPPHGELFF. The CDR3 coding sequence is TGTGCCAGCAGTCCCCCCCCACACGGGGAGCTGTTTTTT.

The J gene is TRBJ1-6, the V gene TRBV7-2; 9 positions match TRBD1. V lost 4 bases and J lost 7; bases outside the gene matches: 11. Germline CDR1 SGHTA, CDR2 FQGNSA. The CDR3 is 17 amino acids. The CDR3 region is CASSSTGTGFFNSPLHF. The CDR3 bases are TGTGCCAGCAGCTCAACCGGGACAGGGTTTTTCAATTCACCCCTCCACTTT. The full variable domain, with the rest looked up from reference TRBV7-2 and TRBJ1-6, is GAGVSQSPSNKVTEKGKDVELRCDPISGHTALYWYRQSLGQGLEFLIYFQGNSAPDKSGLPSDRFSAERTGGSVSTLTIQRTQQEDSAVYLCASSSTGTGFFNSPLHFGNGTRLTVT.

V gene TRBV9 combines with J gene TRBJ2-3, with D unresolved. The V end was cut by 0 bases, the J end by 9 bases, with 8 bases between. Germline V gene lookup returns CDR1 SGDLS and CDR2 YYNGEE. The CDR3 totals 12 residues. The CDR3 reads CASSVGFGTQYF. The DNA of the CDR3 is TGTGCCAGCAGCGTAGGGTTCGGGACGCAGTATTTT.

This clone occurred once. The chain couples TRBV27 to TRBJ2-1; D gene uncertain. The V gene's germline CDR1 is MNHEY and CDR2 SMNVEV (reference sequence). The length of the CDR3 is 12 residues. Trimming pared 6 bases from V and 4 bases from J, leaving 7 bases between. CDR3 amino acids: CASRDSYNEQFF. In nucleotides, the CDR3 is TGTGCCAGCAGAGATAGTTACAATGAGCAGTTCTTC.

This clone was recorded a few times. The V call is TRBV10-3, the J call TRBJ2-7; 11 nucleotides align to TRBD1. This CDR3 region has 14 residues. Losses at the gene ends were 4 bases for V and 4 bases for J; bases not matched to a gene: 3. Germline V lookup: CDR1 ENHRY, CDR2 SYGVKD. CDR3 in amino acids: CAISADRGLYEQYF. In DNA, the CDR3 is TGTGCCATCAGTGCGGACAGGGGGCTTTACGAGCAGTACTTC.

This chain uses TRBV28 with TRBJ1-1; 9 nucleotides align to TRBD1. CDR1 is MDHEN and CDR2 is SYDVKM in the germline V gene. Trimming removed 4 bases from V and 4 bases from J; junction bases left unmatched: 4. The CDR3 has 14 amino acids. The CDR3 nucleotides are TGTGCCAGCAGTTCGGACAGGGGATCCACTGAAGCTTTCTTT. Its translation: CASSSDRGSTEAFF.

V usage is TRBV6-6 and J usage is TRBJ1-1; maybe TRBD1 (6 bases). Germline V gives CDR1 MNHNY, CDR2 SVGAGI (reference sequence). CDR3 length: 13 amino acids. Trimming cost V 7 bases and J 6 bases, with 15 bases left between them. CDR3 region: CASTLTTGSEAFF. The DNA of the CDR3 is TGTGCCAGCACGTTGACCACAGGGTCTGAAGCTTTCTTT.

The chain has TRBV6-1 and TRBJ1-1; the D gene is possibly TRBD1 (5 bases). Trimming shortened V by 1 base and J by 10 bases, and 10 bases separated the two germline ends. The CDR3 totals 12 residues. CDR1 MNHNS and CDR2 SASEGT come from the germline V gene. The CDR3, as DNA: TGTGCCAGCAGTGAAGAGGGGTATCGAGCTTTCTTT. Translated: CASSEEGYRAFF.

A single count supports this clone. At one end the junction does not follow the germline gene, possibly because of a read error. The rearrangement uses TRBV7-7 and TRBJ1-4; D ambiguous. CDR3 length: 15 residues. The germline V gene has CDR1 SSHAT and CDR2 FNYEAQ (reference sequence). The CDR3 here is CASSLTSGANEKLFF. CDR3 sequence (DNA): TGTGCTAGCAGCCTGACATCGGGAGCCAATGAAAAACTGTTTTTT. Together with reference TRBV7-7 and TRBJ1-4, the CDR3 gives the full variable domain: GAGVSQSPRYKVTKRGQDVTLRCDPISSHATLYWYQQALGQGPEFLTYFNYEAQPDKSGLPSDRFSAERPEGSISTLTIQRTEQRDSAMYRCASSLTSGANEKLFFGSGTQLSVL.

The V call is TRBV2, the J call TRBJ1-6; D is perhaps TRBD1 (6 bases). Germline-derived CDR1 and CDR2 are SNHLY and FYNNEI. Trimming removed 4 bases at V and 7 bases at J, with 17 bases between. The CDR3 length is 16 residues. The CDR3 region has the DNA TGTGCCAGCAGTGGGGCGTTTGGGACACCGAATTCACCCCTCCACTTT. Translation gives CASSGAFGTPNSPLHF.

The V gene is TRBV19, the J gene TRBJ2-7, with 8 bases aligning to TRBD1. Germline V CDR1 and CDR2: LNHDA, SQIVND (reference sequence). The CDR3 is made up of 21 amino acids. With V trimmed by 5 bases and J by 0 bases, 24 bases remained unmatched. The CDR3 region is CASSQNRGITRDRQSSYEQYV. CDR3 nucleotides: TGTGCCAGTAGTCAGAATCGGGGTATAACTAGGGACAGGCAAAGCTCCTACGAGCAGTACGTC.

This chain joins TRBV6-5 and TRBJ1-1; D may be TRBD1 (6 bases). Germline CDR1 MNHEY, CDR2 SVGAGI. This CDR3 region has 16 residues. V lost 4 bases, J lost 2 bases, and 17 bases lay in between. Here the CDR3 DNA reads TGTGCCAGCAGTTCCTCCTCCGGGACAACTAACACTGAAGCTTTCTTT. Translation: CASSSSSGTTNTEAFF.

This chain links TRBV7-3 with TRBJ2-1, with 12 bases lining up with TRBD1. V was clipped by 5 bases and J by 7 bases; unmatched bases: 6. Germline assignment: CDR1 SGHTA and CDR2 FQGTGA. This CDR3 is 15 amino acids long. This CDR3 is CASSVGQGASNEQFF. Written as DNA, the CDR3 is TGTGCCAGCAGCGTGGGACAGGGGGCGTCGAATGAGCAGTTCTTC. Full variable domain (remainder filled in from reference TRBV7-3 and TRBJ2-1): GAGVSQTPSNKVTEKGKYVELRCDPISGHTALYWYRQSLGQGPEFLIYFQGTGAADDSGLPNDRFFAVRPEGSVSTLKIQRTERGDSAVYLCASSVGQGASNEQFFGPGTRLTVL.

The chain joins TRBV7-9 to TRBJ2-1; a possible D gene is TRBD2 (6 bases). The V and J ends lost 5 bases and 0 bases respectively, with 11 bases between them. This CDR3 comprises 15 residues. Germline-derived CDR1 and CDR2 are SEHNR and FQNEAQ (reference sequence). The CDR3 nucleotides read TGTGCCAGCAGCGCGGGGAGGAGCTCCTACAATGAGCAGTTCTTC. It codes for CASSAGRSSYNEQFF.

The V call is TRBV4-1, the J call TRBJ1-1; D perhaps matches TRBD1 (5 bases). The CDR3 loop spans 17 amino acids. Germline loops: CDR1 MGHRA, CDR2 YSYEKL. Deletions cut 1 base from V and 4 bases from J, with 19 bases between. CDR3 DNA sequence: TGCGCCAGCAGCCAAGTACCAGGGTTAGTGGGAAGCACTGAAGCTTTCTTT. Translated: CASSQVPGLVGSTEAFF.